This TCR beta chain emerged from a study of cytomegalovirus exposure and HLA in healthy donors. Study observations and caveats: An analysis done earlier found most TCR beta V segments productive about 87% or about 30% of the time. The study designated fewer than 200 TCR beta chains cytomegalovirus-associated.

Note on this clone: Its target is not known.

PCR used 60 Vbeta primers and 13 Jbeta primers. Sequencing used immunoSEQ multiplex PCR; TCRdb keeps in-frame clones, though not all of them. The data show more than 150,000 clones, around 76% seen once. Germline V gene data show CDR1 as SGHDT and CDR2 as YYEEEE. Trimming shortened V by 0 bases and J by 4 bases, and 10 bases separated the two germline ends. The CDR3 totals 14 residues. The chain carries TRBV5-6 and TRBJ1-2, with D unclear. The source of this sequence is a middle-aged man in good health and CMV-seronegative. Sequencing was performed on PBMCs. The CDR3 is CASSLDRAVYGYTF. The CDR3 DNA follows: TGTGCCAGCAGCTTGGACAGAGCTGTCTATGGCTACACCTTC.